These T cell receptor beta chains were read from a single sample in a study of blood T cell repertoires in COVID-19. Generated by immunoSEQ multiplex PCR, the TCRdb table keeps only in-frame clones and is missing some. The sample lists approximately 300,000 clones; nearly 90% were seen once. The sequencing input was peripheral blood. These receptors were collected from a woman aged 40 to 55 with COVID-19, enrolled during active disease. CDR3s include the opening cysteine and the closing phenylalanine or tryptophan. The order of the fields is D gene, J gene, clone size, V gene, CDR3 protein, CDR3 DNA. The D gene is left open where the match is weak. The size of a clone is reported for some rows only, either as once, few or many, or as a class for expanded clones.

>.|TRBJ1-1|.|TRBV14
CASSQGRVAFF
TGTGCCAGCAGCCAAGGGAGGGTCGCTTTCTTT
>.|TRBJ1-2|.|TRBV12-5
CASGLGEPHYGYTF
TGTGCTAGTGGTTTGGGGGAGCCACACTATGGCTACACCTTC
>TRBD1|TRBJ1-1|.|TRBV6-5
CASRPLTGGTEAFF
TGTGCCAGCAGGCCCCTAACAGGGGGCACTGAAGCTTTCTTT
>TRBD1|TRBJ1-2|.|TRBV5-1
CASSLGDRSYGYTF
TGCGCCAGCAGCTTGGGGGACAGGTCTTATGGCTACACCTTC
>.|TRBJ2-5|once|TRBV7-2
CASSFKHQETQYF
TGTGCCAGCAGCTTCAAGCACCAAGAGACCCAGTACTTC
>.|TRBJ1-2|.|TRBV6-5
CASRDSQSNYGYTF
TGTGCCAGCAGGGACAGTCAATCTAACTATGGCTACACCTTC
>.|TRBJ2-3|.|TRBV7-2
CASSPRGWNTDTQYF
TGTGCCAGCAGCCCCCGCGGCTGGAACACAGATACGCAGTATTTT
>.|TRBJ1-3|.|TRBV6-6
CASSISGSSGNTIYF
TGTGCCAGCAGTATTTCGGGGAGCTCTGGAAACACCATATATTTT
>.|TRBJ2-4|once|TRBV12-3/TRBV12-4
CASLGGSAIQYF
TGTGCCAGCCTTGGAGGGTCGGCCATTCAGTACTTC
>.|TRBJ1-2|.|TRBV7-2
CASSLRRTLSGYTF
TGTGCCAGCAGCTTACGGCGGACATTGAGCGGCTACACCTTC
>TRBD1|TRBJ1-2|.|TRBV4-3
CASSHLGQGRAYGYTF
TGCGCCAGCAGCCATCTGGGACAGGGGCGTGCCTATGGCTACACCTTC
>TRBD1|TRBJ2-6|.|TRBV9
CASSPTGTGAGANVLTF
TGTGCCAGCAGCCCGACCGGGACAGGGGCTGGGGCCAACGTCCTGACTTTC
>.|TRBJ2-2|.|TRBV7-9
CASRTIKGATGELFF
TGTGCCAGCAGGACGATTAAAGGGGCCACCGGGGAGCTGTTTTTT
>TRBD1|TRBJ1-6|.|TRBV28
CASWGLGQYNSPLHF
TGTGCCAGTTGGGGCCTGGGACAGTATAATTCACCCCTCCACTTT
>TRBD1|TRBJ2-5|.|TRBV4-3
CASSQGGTGEETQYF
TGCGCCAGCAGCCAGGGCGGGACAGGGGAAGAGACCCAGTACTTC
>TRBD1|TRBJ2-5|.|TRBV14
CASSQADRGLAETQYF
TGTGCCAGCAGCCAAGCGGACAGGGGGCTAGCGGAGACCCAGTACTTC
>.|TRBJ2-7|.|TRBV5-5
CASSLVQGSSYEQYF
TGTGCCAGCAGCTTGGTCCAGGGGTCTTCCTACGAGCAGTACTTC
>TRBD1|TRBJ2-7|.|TRBV19
CASSSRTGGSYEQYF
TGTGCCAGTAGTTCCCGGACAGGTGGCTCCTACGAGCAGTACTTC
>.|TRBJ1-4|once|TRBV28
CASSMQQGYNEKLFF
TGTGCCAGCAGTATGCAACAGGGTTATAATGAAAAACTGTTTTTT
>.|TRBJ1-4|.|TRBV6-5
CASRLTTTNEKLFF
TGTGCCAGCAGACTGACAACAACTAATGAAAAACTGTTTTTT
>TRBD1|TRBJ1-2|.|TRBV19
CASRESGTGGYGYTF
TGTGCCAGTAGAGAATCCGGGACAGGGGGATATGGCTACACCTTC
>TRBD1|TRBJ2-7|once|TRBV3-1/TRBV3-2
CASSQDGDRSYEQYF
TGTGCCAGCAGCCAAGATGGGGACAGATCCTACGAGCAGTACTTC
>.|TRBJ1-2|once|TRBV4-3
CASSHRLETYGYTF
TGCGCCAGCAGCCACCGACTTGAGACCTATGGCTACACCTTC
>TRBD1|TRBJ1-5|.|TRBV6-2/TRBV6-3
CASSYGAGGEIVIGNQPQHF
TGTGCCAGCAGTTATGGGGCAGGGGGCGAAATAGTTATCGGCAATCAGCCCCAGCATTTT
>.|TRBJ2-1|.|TRBV20-1
CSASSESGPSYNEQFF
TGCAGTGCTAGTTCTGAAAGCGGGCCCTCCTACAATGAGCAGTTCTTC
>.|TRBJ2-3|.|TRBV14
CASSQVVIVNADTQYF
TGTGCCAGCAGCCAAGTGGTTATAGTCAACGCAGATACGCAGTATTTT
>TRBD1|TRBJ1-1|.|TRBV7-9
CASSLGAFGTDSLMAFF
TGTGCCAGCAGCTTAGGAGCGTTCGGGACAGATAGTTTGATGGCTTTCTTT
>.|TRBJ1-4|.|TRBV29-1
CSVGEGTNEKLFF
TGCAGCGTTGGGGAGGGGACTAATGAAAAACTGTTTTTT
>TRBD2|TRBJ2-3|.|TRBV27
CASRLSGTRTDTQYF
TGTGCCAGCAGGCTTAGCGGGACCCGCACAGATACGCAGTATTTT
>TRBD1|TRBJ2-2|.|TRBV7-2
CASSLEGRGIGELFF
TGTGCCAGCAGCTTAGAGGGCAGGGGGATCGGGGAGCTGTTTTTT
>TRBD1|TRBJ1-5|.|TRBV19
CASWGAPGQGDYQPQHF
TGTGCCAGTTGGGGAGCCCCGGGACAGGGGGACTATCAGCCCCAGCATTTT
>TRBD2|TRBJ2-7|.|TRBV5-8
CASSLFLAGMYEQYF
TGTGCCAGCAGCTTGTTCCTAGCGGGAATGTATGAGCAGTACTTC
>.|TRBJ1-2|.|TRBV5-6
CASSLFHGGDLYGYTF
TGTGCCAGCAGCTTGTTTCACGGCGGGGACCTCTATGGCTACACCTTC
>.|TRBJ2-1|once|TRBV27
CASSPFGRAPYNEQFF
TGTGCCAGCAGTCCCTTTGGCAGGGCACCCTACAATGAGCAGTTCTTC
>.|TRBJ1-2|.|TRBV10-3
CAISESLRLTNYGYTF
TGTGCCATCAGTGAGTCCCTACGACTAACTAACTATGGCTACACCTTC
>.|TRBJ1-1|.|TRBV18
CASSPPSQEAFF
TGTGCCAGCTCACCACCGAGTCAAGAAGCTTTCTTT
>TRBD2|TRBJ2-5|.|TRBV7-9
CASSLGLAEETQYF
TGTGCCAGCAGCTTAGGACTAGCGGAAGAGACCCAGTACTTC
>.|TRBJ1-5|.|TRBV5-1
CASSLEGEQPQHF
TGCGCCAGCAGCTTGGAAGGGGAACAGCCCCAGCATTTT
>TRBD2|TRBJ2-7|.|TRBV18
CASSLRGVHYEQYF
TGTGCCAGCTCACTACGGGGGGTTCACTACGAGCAGTACTTC
>.|TRBJ2-2|.|TRBV6-2/TRBV6-3
CASSYSKANGTLTGELFF
TGTGCCAGCAGTTACTCGAAAGCCAACGGGACTCTCACCGGGGAGCTGTTTTTT
>.|TRBJ1-5|.|TRBV10-3
CGSGGYSNQPQHF
TGTGGAAGTGGGGGCTATAGCAATCAGCCCCAGCATTTT
>.|TRBJ1-2|.|TRBV18
CASSPQGLDGYTF
TGTGCCAGCTCACCTCAGGGGTTGGATGGCTACACCTTC
>TRBD2|TRBJ2-1|.|TRBV27
CASGSSGLYNEQFF
TGTGCCAGCGGCTCTAGCGGCCTCTACAATGAGCAGTTCTTC
>.|TRBJ1-1|.|TRBV6-4
CASRQGRNTEAFF
TGTGCCAGCAGACAGGGCCGGAACACTGAAGCTTTCTTT
>TRBD2|TRBJ2-1|.|TRBV7-2
CASSGVGAGGNNEQFF
TGTGCCAGCAGCGGAGTTGGAGCGGGAGGGAACAATGAGCAGTTCTTC
>.|TRBJ1-1|.|TRBV28
CASSLEGLQNTEAFF
TGTGCCAGCAGTTTAGAAGGACTCCAGAACACTGAAGCTTTCTTT
>.|TRBJ1-2|few|TRBV12-3/TRBV12-4
CASSLRGGYGYTF
TGTGCCAGCAGTTTACGGGGTGGTTATGGCTACACCTTC
>.|TRBJ2-7|.|TRBV7-2
CASSSNGVYEQYF
TGTGCCAGCAGCTCAAACGGGGTTTACGAGCAGTACTTC
>TRBD1|TRBJ1-4|.|TRBV5-1
CASSLGQGGEKLFF
TGCGCCAGCAGCTTGGGACAGGGAGGCGAAAAACTGTTTTTT
>TRBD1|TRBJ2-1|.|TRBV25-1
CVSSDSGTGVYNEQFF
TGTGTCAGCAGTGATTCCGGGACAGGGGTCTACAATGAGCAGTTCTTC
>TRBD1|TRBJ1-4|.|TRBV5-6
CASSPGQGISFRNEKLFF
TGTGCCAGCAGCCCCGGACAGGGGATTTCCTTCCGGAATGAAAAACTGTTTTTT
>TRBD1|TRBJ1-2|once|TRBV6-2/TRBV6-3
CASSRGQGALDYGYTF
TGTGCCAGCAGTCGCGGACAGGGAGCACTCGACTATGGCTACACCTTC
>TRBD1|TRBJ2-7|.|TRBV19
CASTVTGRTYEQYF
TGTGCCAGTACCGTGACAGGGCGAACCTACGAGCAGTACTTC
>.|TRBJ1-1|.|TRBV19
CASIPPEGNEAFF
TGTGCCAGTATCCCGCCGGAGGGTAACGAAGCTTTCTTT